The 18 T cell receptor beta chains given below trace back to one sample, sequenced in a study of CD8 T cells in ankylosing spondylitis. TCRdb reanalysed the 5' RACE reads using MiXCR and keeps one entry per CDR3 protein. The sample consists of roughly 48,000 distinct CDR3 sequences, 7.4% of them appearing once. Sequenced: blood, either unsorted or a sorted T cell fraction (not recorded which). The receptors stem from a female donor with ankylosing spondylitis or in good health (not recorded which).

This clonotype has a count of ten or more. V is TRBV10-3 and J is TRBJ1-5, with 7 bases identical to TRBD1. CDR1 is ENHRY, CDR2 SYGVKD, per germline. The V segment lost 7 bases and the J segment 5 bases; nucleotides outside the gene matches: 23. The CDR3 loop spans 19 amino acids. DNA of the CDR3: TGTGCCATCAAGCTAACAGTACCCGACAGGGAGGGGATTTATCAGCCCCAGCATTTT. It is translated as CAIKLTVPDREGIYQPQHF.

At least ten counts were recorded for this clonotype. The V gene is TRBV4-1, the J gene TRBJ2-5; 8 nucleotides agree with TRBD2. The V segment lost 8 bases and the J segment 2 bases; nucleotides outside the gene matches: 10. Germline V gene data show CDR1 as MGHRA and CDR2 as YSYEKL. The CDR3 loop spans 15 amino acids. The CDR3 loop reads CASQTRLAGQETQYF. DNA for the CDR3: TGCGCCAGCCAAACACGGCTAGCGGGTCAAGAGACCCAGTACTTC.

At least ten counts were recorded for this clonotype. The CDR3 sequence: CSARELPSPLHF. Here the CDR3 DNA reads TGCAGTGCTAGAGAACTACCGTCACCCCTCCACTTT. V and J are TRBV20-1 and TRBJ1-6; D remains ambiguous. With 0 bases removed from V and 10 bases from J, the gap between germline ends came to 7 bases. The germline V gene has CDR1 DFQATT and CDR2 SNEGSKA (reference sequence). The CDR3 has 12 residues.

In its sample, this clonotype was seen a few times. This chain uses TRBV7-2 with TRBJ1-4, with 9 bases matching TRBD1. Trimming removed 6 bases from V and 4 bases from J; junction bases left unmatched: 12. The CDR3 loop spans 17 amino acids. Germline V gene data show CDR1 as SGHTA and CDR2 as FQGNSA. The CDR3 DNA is TGTGCCAGCAGAGATACCGGGACAGGGCTGGTTAATGAAAAACTGTTTTTT. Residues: CASRDTGTGLVNEKLFF.

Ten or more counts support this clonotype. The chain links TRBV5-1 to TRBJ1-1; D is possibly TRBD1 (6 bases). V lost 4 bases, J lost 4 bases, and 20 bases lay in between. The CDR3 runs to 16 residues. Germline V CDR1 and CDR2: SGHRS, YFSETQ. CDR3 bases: TGCGCCAGCAGCAATGGACAGACCTCCCTTGGCACTGAAGCTTTCTTT. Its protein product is CASSNGQTSLGTEAFF.

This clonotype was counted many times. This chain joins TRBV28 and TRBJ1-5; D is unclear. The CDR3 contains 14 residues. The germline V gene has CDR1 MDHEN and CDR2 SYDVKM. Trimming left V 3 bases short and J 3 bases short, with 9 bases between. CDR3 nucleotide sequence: TGTGCCAGCAGTTTTTTGGGATCCAATCAGCCCCAGCATTTT. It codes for CASSFLGSNQPQHF. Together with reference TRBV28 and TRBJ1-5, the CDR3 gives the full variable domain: DVKVTQSSRYLVKRTGEKVFLECVQDMDHENMFWYRQDPGLGLRLIYFSYDVKMKEKGDIPEGYSVSREKKERFSLILESASTNQTSMYLCASSFLGSNQPQHFGDGTRLSIL.

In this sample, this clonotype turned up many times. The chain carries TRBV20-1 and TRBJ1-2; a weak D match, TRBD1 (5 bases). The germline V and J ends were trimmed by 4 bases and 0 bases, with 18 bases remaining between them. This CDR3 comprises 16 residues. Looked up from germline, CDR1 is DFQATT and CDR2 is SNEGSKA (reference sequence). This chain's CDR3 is CSAIINRDGANYGYTF. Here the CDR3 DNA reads TGCAGTGCTATAATAAATAGGGACGGCGCTAACTATGGCTACACCTTC.

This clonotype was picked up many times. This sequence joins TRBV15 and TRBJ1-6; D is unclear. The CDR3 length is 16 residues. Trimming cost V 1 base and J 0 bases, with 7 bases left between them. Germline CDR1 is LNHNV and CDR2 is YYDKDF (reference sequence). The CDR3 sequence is CATSRVWNSYNSPLHF. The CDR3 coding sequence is TGTGCCACCAGCAGAGTGTGGAACTCCTATAATTCACCCCTCCACTTT.

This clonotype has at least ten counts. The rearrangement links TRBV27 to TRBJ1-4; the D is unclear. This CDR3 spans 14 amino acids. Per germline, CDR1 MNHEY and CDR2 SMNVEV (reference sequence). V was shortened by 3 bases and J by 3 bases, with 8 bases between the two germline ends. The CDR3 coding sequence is TGTGCCAGCAGTTTTTTGGGGTCTAATGAAAAACTGTTTTTT. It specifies CASSFLGSNEKLFF. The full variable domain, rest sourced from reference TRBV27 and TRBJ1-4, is EAQVTQNPRYLITVTGKKLTVTCSQNMNHEYMSWYRQDPGLGLRQIYYSMNVEVTDKGDVPEGYKVSRKEKRNFPLILESPSPNQTSLYFCASSFLGSNEKLFFGSGTQLSVL.

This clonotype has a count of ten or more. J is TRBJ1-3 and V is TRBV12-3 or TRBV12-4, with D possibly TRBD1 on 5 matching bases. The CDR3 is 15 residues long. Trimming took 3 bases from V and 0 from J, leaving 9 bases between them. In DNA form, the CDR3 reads TGTGCCAGCAGTTTCGGGGGGAGCTCTGGAAACACCATATATTTT. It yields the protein CASSFGGSSGNTIYF.

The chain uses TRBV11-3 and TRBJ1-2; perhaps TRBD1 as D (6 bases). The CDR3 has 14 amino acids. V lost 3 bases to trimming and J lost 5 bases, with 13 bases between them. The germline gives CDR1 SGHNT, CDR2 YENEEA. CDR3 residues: CASSFIRTAYGYTF. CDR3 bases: TGTGCCAGCAGCTTTATCAGGACAGCGTATGGCTACACCTTC.

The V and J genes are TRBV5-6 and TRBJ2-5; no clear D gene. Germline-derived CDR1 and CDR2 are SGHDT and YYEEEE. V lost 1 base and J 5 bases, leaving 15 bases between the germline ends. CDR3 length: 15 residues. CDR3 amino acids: CASSLFGLVRETQYF. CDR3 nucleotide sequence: TGTGCCAGCAGCTTGTTCGGGTTGGTTCGCGAGACCCAGTACTTC.

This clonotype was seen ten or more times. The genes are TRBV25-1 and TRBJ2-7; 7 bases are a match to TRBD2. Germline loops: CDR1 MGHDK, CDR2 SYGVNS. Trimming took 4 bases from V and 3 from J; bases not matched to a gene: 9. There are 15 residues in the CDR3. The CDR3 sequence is CASSGEAGRNYEQYF. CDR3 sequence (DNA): TGTGCCAGCAGTGGAGAAGCGGGACGGAACTACGAGCAGTACTTC.

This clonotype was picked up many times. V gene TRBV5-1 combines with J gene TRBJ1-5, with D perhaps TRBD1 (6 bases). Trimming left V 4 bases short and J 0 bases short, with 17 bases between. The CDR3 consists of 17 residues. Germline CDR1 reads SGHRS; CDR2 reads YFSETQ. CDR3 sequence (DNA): TGCGCCAGCAGCAGATTGGACAGTAAGTATAGCAATCAGCCCCAGCATTTT. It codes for CASSRLDSKYSNQPQHF.

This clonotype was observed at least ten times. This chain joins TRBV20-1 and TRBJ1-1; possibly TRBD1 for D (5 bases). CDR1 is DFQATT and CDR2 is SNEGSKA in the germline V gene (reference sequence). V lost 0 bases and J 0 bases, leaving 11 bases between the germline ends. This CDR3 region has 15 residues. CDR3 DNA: TGCAGTGCTAGAGATCGCAGACAGTTGAACACTGAAGCTTTCTTT. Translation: CSARDRRQLNTEAFF.

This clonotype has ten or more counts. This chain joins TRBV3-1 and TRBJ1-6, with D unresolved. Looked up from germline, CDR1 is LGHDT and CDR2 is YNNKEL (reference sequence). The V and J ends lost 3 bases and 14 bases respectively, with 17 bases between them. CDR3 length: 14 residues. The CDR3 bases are TGTGCCAGCAGCCACCAGTCTACGGATTTATCCCTCCACTTT. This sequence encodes CASSHQSTDLSLHF.

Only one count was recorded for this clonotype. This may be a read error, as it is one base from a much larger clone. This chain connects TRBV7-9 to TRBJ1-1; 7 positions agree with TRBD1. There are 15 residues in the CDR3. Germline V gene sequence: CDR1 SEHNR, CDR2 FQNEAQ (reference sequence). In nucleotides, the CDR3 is TGTGTCAGCAGCCGCGCCGGGACAGCGAACACTGAAGCTTTCTTT. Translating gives CVSSRAGTANTEAFF.

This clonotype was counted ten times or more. Here the CDR3 reads CASSLEQANEKLFF. Written as DNA, the CDR3 is TGCGCCAGCAGCTTGGAACAGGCTAATGAAAAACTGTTTTTT. The J gene is TRBJ1-4, the V gene TRBV5-1, with D tentatively TRBD1 (5 bases). Germline CDR1 reads SGHRS; CDR2 reads YFSETQ. CDR3 length: 14 residues. V dropped 0 bases and J dropped 3 bases, with 6 bases sitting between them.